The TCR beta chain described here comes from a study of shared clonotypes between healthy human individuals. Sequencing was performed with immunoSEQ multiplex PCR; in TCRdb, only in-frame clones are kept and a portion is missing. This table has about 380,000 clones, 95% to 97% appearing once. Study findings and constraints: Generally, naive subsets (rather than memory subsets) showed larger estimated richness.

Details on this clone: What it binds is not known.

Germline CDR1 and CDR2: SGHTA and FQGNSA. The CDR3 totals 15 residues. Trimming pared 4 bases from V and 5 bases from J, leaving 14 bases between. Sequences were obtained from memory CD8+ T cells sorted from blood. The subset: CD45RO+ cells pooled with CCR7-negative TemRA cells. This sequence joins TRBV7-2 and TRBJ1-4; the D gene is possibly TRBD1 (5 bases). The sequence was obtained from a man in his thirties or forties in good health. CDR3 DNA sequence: TGTGCCAGCAGCTCCCTCGGGTGGGGGAATGAAAAACTGTTTTTT. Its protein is CASSSLGWGNEKLFF. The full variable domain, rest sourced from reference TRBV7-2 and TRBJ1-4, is GAGVSQSPSNKVTEKGKDVELRCDPISGHTALYWYRQSLGQGLEFLIYFQGNSAPDKSGLPSDRFSAERTGGSVSTLTIQRTQQEDSAVYLCASSSLGWGNEKLFFGSGTQLSVL.